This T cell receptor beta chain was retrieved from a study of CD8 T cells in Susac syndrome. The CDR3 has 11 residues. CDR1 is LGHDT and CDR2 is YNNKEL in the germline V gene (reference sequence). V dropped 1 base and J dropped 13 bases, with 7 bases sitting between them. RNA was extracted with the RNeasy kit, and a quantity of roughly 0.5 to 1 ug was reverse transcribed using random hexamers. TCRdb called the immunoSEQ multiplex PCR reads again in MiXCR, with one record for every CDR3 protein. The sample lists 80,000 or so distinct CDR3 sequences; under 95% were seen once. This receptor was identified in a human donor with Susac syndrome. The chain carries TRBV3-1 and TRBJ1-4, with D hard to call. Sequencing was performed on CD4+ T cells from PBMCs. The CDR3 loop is CASSQGRTLFF. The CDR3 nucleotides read TGTGCCAGCAGCCAAGGCCGTACACTGTTTTTT.